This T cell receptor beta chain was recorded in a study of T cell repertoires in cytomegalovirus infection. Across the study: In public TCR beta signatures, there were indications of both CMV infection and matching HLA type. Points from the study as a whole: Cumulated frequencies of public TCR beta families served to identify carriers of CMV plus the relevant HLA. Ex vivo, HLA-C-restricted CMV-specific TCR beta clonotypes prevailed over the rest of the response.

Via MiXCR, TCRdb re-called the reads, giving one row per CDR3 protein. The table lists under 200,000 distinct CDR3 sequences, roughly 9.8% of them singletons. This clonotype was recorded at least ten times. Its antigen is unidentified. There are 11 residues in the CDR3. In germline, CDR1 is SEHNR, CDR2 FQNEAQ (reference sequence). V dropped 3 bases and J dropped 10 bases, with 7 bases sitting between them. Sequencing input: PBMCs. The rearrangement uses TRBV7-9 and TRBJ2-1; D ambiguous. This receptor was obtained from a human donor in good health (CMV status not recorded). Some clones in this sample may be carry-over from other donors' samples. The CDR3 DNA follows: TGTGCCAGCAGCTTCACAATGGAGCAGTTCTTC. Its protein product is CASSFTMEQFF.